This T cell receptor (beta chain) was captured in a study of blood T cell repertoires in COVID-19. Looking at the study overall: The cDNA or gDNA used as material had been derived from T cells, B-cell-depleted T cells, or PBMCs.

Between the trimmed V and J ends, which lost 4 bases and 0 bases, there was a span of 12 bases. Germline lookup yields CDR1 SGHRS and CDR2 YFSETQ. The CDR3 runs 15 residues. This table comes from immunoSEQ multiplex PCR, and its TCRdb copy is limited to in-frame clones, with some not included. Here the sample spans fewer than 85,000 clones, around 79% being singletons. Sequencing was carried out using peripheral blood. This chain joins TRBV5-1 and TRBJ2-3; no clear D gene. This receptor was identified in a man aged 55 to 70 with acute or convalescent COVID-19. CDR3 amino acids: CASSTPQLSTDTQYF. The CDR3, as DNA: TGCGCCAGCAGCACCCCACAGCTGAGCACAGATACGCAGTATTTT.